This T cell receptor (beta chain) originates from a study of blood T cell repertoires in COVID-19. Turning to the study itself: Both acute and convalescent COVID-19 samples were obtained from the United States, Italy and Spain. From T cells, B-cell-depleted T cells, or PBMCs came the material, which was cDNA or gDNA.

In the source study's methods: Cell counts per sample came from amplifying reference gene primers. The assay was immunoSEQ multiplex PCR, and TCRdb's table has in-frame clones only and misses some. Clone size and V and J calls were adopted from that table, with D and trimming inferred from the DNA. The sample contains approximately 200,000 clones, roughly 84% of which appear only once. The trim removed 3 bases at V and 5 bases at J, leaving 6 bases unmatched. Germline assignment: CDR1 SGHTA and CDR2 FQGNSA. The CDR3 is 16 residues long. The table lists this clone with a count of one. Patients at the Seattle site were enrolled during active infection and followed longitudinally.

This chain connects TRBV7-2 to TRBJ2-2; 10 bases are a match to TRBD1. Sequences were obtained from peripheral blood. The origin of this receptor is a woman at least 80 years old with COVID-19, enrolled during active disease. CDR3 sequence: CASSLPGQGRTGELFF. The CDR3 bases are TGTGCCAGCAGCTTGCCGGGACAGGGGCGAACCGGGGAGCTGTTTTTT.